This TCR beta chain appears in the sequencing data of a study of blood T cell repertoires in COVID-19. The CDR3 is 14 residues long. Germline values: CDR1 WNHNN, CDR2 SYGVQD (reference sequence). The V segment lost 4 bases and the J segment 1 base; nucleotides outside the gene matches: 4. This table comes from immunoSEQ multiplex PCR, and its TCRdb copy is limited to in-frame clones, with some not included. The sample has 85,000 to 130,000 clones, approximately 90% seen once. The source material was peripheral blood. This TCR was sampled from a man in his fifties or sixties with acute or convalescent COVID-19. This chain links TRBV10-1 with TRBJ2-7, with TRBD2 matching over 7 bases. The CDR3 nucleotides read TGCGCCAGCAGTGCGGGGGGAAGGTCCTACGAGCAGTACTTC. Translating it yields CASSAGGRSYEQYF.